This TCR beta chain was observed in a study of shared clonotypes between healthy human individuals. The assay was immunoSEQ multiplex PCR, and TCRdb's table has in-frame clones only and misses some. The data show approximately 500,000 clones, with 90% to 96% seen just once and about 0.057% held by the top ten. Sequenced: naive CD4+ T cells sorted from blood. Subset here: CD45RA+ positively selected. The sequence was collected from a woman in her 30s in good health.

The CDR3 reads CASRREEQKDYEQYF. The CDR3 DNA follows: TGTGCCAGCCGTAGAGAGGAACAGAAAGACTACGAGCAGTACTTC. V is TRBV19 and J is TRBJ2-7; unclear D gene. V gave up 9 bases and J gave up 3 bases, with 21 bases separating them. Germline V gene sequence: CDR1 LNHDA, CDR2 SQIVND (reference sequence). There are 15 residues in the CDR3.